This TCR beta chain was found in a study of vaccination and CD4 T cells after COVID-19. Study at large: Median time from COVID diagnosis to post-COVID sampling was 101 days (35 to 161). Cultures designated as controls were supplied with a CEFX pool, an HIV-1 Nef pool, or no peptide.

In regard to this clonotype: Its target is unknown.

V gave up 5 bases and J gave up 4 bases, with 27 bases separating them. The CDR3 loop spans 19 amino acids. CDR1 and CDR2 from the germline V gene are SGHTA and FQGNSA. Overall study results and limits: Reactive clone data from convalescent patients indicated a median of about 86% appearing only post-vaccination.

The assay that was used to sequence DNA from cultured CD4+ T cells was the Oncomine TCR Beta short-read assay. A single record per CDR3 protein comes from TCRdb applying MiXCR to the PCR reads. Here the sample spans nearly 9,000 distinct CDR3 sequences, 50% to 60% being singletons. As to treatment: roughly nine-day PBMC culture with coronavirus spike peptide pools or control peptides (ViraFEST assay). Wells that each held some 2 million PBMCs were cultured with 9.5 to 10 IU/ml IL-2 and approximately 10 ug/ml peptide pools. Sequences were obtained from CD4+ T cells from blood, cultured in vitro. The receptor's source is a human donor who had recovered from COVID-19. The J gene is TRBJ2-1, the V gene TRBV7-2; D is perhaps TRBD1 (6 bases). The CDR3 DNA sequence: TGTGCCAGCAGCCCCACCGGGACACCCGGGTTAGCAGGATACAATGAGCAGTTCTTC. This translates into CASSPTGTPGLAGYNEQFF.